Below, 27 T cell receptor beta chains from the same sample are listed, as sequenced in a study of monozygotic twins with inflammatory bowel disease. TCRdb reworked the 5' RACE reads into one entry per CDR3 protein, no DNA. In all, the sample yields about 380,000 distinct CDR3 sequences. The sequencing input was blood. The receptors here all came from a human donor with ulcerative colitis or Crohn's disease, or a healthy co-twin of an affected twin (not recorded which).

The V gene is TRBV6-2 or TRBV6-3, the J gene TRBJ2-1; the D gene TCRdb calls, TRBD2, cannot be checked with no DNA. The germline gives CDR1 MNHEY, CDR2 SVGEGT. The CDR3 totals 14 residues. This CDR3 reads CASSPDSPWNEQFF.

The chain uses TRBV4-1 and TRBJ1-1; TCRdb reports TRBD1, a call that lacks DNA to check it against. The CDR3 loop spans 14 amino acids. Germline V CDR1 and CDR2: MGHRA, YSYEKL. CDR3 amino acids: CASSRTGPNTEAFF.

The chain recombines TRBV2 with TRBJ2-1; TCRdb calls TRBD2, which cannot be checked without DNA. CDR3 length: 13 residues. The V gene's germline CDR1 is SNHLY and CDR2 FYNNEI. Here the CDR3 reads CASGEDSYNEQFF.

This chain uses TRBV4-1 with TRBJ2-7; TCRdb's D call, TRBD2, is unchecked because there is no DNA. CDR3 size: 15 residues. Germline lookup yields CDR1 MGHRA and CDR2 YSYEKL. The CDR3 loop reads CASSQAERGGYEQYF.

This chain connects TRBV7-9 to TRBJ2-1; TCRdb's D gene call, TRBD2, goes unchecked for lack of DNA. Per germline, CDR1 SEHNR and CDR2 FQNEAQ (reference sequence). The CDR3 is 16 amino acids. This chain's CDR3 is CASSPGMTSGNNEQFF.

The chain is built from TRBV2 and TRBJ2-5. This CDR3 spans 11 amino acids. Per the germline V gene, CDR1 is SNHLY and CDR2 is FYNNEI. The chain's CDR3 is CASSGQETQYF.

The V call is TRBV5-6, the J call TRBJ1-6. There are 14 residues in the CDR3. CDR1 and CDR2 (germline): SGHDT, YYEEEE. The CDR3 sequence: CASSLYGSNSPLHF.

This sequence joins TRBV7-9 and TRBJ1-2. This CDR3 spans 14 amino acids. Germline V gene lookup returns CDR1 SEHNR and CDR2 FQNEAQ (reference sequence). The CDR3 sequence: CASSFTRGSYGYTF.

The chain carries TRBV18 and TRBJ2-1. CDR1 is KGHSH, CDR2 LQKENI, per germline. This CDR3 has 13 residues. CDR3 protein: CASSPLDKSEQFF.

The genes are TRBV13 and TRBJ2-1; TCRdb gives TRBD2 as the D gene, but with no DNA this cannot be confirmed. The CDR3 sequence is 16 residues long. Germline values: CDR1 PRHDT, CDR2 FYEKMQ (reference sequence). CDR3 sequence reads: CASSSLRDYNSNEQFF.

The rearrangement uses TRBV13 and TRBJ1-4; TCRdb's D call, TRBD1, is unchecked because there is no DNA. The CDR3 consists of 14 residues. Germline V gene lookup returns CDR1 PRHDT and CDR2 FYEKMQ (reference sequence). The CDR3 protein is CASSQGASYEKLFF.

This rearrangement joins TRBV28 to TRBJ2-5; TCRdb's assignment of TRBD1 cannot be checked, as there is no DNA. The CDR3 is 15 amino acids. Germline CDR1 MDHEN, CDR2 SYDVKM. The CDR3 is CASSPGGRVQETQYF.

The genes are TRBV3-1 and TRBJ2-1; TCRdb's D call of TRBD1 is untestable without DNA. This CDR3 region has 13 residues. Germline lookup yields CDR1 LGHDT and CDR2 YNNKEL (reference sequence). This CDR3 reads CASSQERQGKSVF.

This rearrangement joins TRBV7-9 to TRBJ2-7; TCRdb reports TRBD1, a call that lacks DNA to check it against. Germline lookup yields CDR1 SEHNR and CDR2 FQNEAQ (reference sequence). The CDR3 is made up of 15 amino acids. The CDR3 reads CASSWKQGYFYEQYF.

The J gene is TRBJ2-7, the V gene TRBV6-5; the D call from TCRdb, TRBD1, cannot be confirmed without DNA. The V gene's germline CDR1 is MNHEY and CDR2 SVGAGI. The CDR3 is 16 amino acids. CDR3 region: CASSYSPGLMTYEQYF.

The V gene is TRBV2, the J gene TRBJ2-3; the TCRdb call, TRBD2, lacks DNA for checking. The germline CDR1 and CDR2 sequences are SNHLY and FYNNEI. There are 15 residues in the CDR3. This CDR3 reads CATQSGTSGTDTQYF.

The CDR3 loop is CSARDRQSFQETQYF. V is TRBV20-1 and J is TRBJ2-5; absent DNA, TCRdb's TRBD1 call cannot be checked. Germline-derived CDR1 and CDR2 are DFQATT and SNEGSKA (reference sequence). The CDR3 loop spans 15 amino acids.

J is TRBJ2-1 and V is TRBV11-2. This CDR3 is built from 15 residues. Germline-derived CDR1 and CDR2 are SGHAT and FQNNGV. CDR3 region: CASSYLTGPLNKQFF. Complete variable domain (other parts from reference TRBV11-2 and TRBJ2-1): EAGVAQSPRYKIIEKRQSVAFWCNPISGHATLYWYQQILGQGPKLLIQFQNNGVVDDSQLPKDRFSAERLKGVDSTLKIQPAKLEDSAVYLCASSYLTGPLNKQFFGPGTRLTVL.

The chain's CDR3 is CASSTTRGSPLHF. The genes are TRBV19 and TRBJ1-6; there is no DNA to check the TCRdb D call of TRBD1. CDR1 and CDR2 from the germline V gene are LNHDA and SQIVND (reference sequence). The CDR3 length is 13 residues.

The CDR3 spells CASSRGLAGPGDTQYF. The gene calls are TRBV10-2 and TRBJ2-3; TCRdb reports TRBD2, a call that lacks DNA to check it against. The CDR3 has 16 amino acids. CDR1 WSHSY and CDR2 SAAADI come from the germline V gene.

This rearrangement joins TRBV30 to TRBJ1-1; checking the TCRdb D call of TRBD1 is not possible without DNA. CDR3 size: 14 residues. Germline lookup yields CDR1 GTSNPN and CDR2 SVGIG (reference sequence). CDR3 amino acids: CAWSDDPTGTQAFF. Using reference TRBV30 and TRBJ1-1 for the parts outside the CDR3, the full variable domain is SQTIHQWPATLVQPVGSPLSLECTVEGTSNPNLYWYRQAAGRGLQLLFYSVGIGQISSEVPQNLSASRPQDRQFILSSKKLLLSDSGFYLCAWSDDPTGTQAFFGQGTRLTVV.

V is TRBV27 and J is TRBJ1-1; checking the TCRdb D call of TRBD1 is not possible without DNA. CDR1 and CDR2 from the germline V gene are MNHEY and SMNVEV (reference sequence). The CDR3 loop spans 15 amino acids. The CDR3 reads CASSQLGQTHTEAFF.

This rearrangement joins TRBV19 to TRBJ1-2; TCRdb's D call of TRBD1 is untestable without DNA. The CDR3 is 16 amino acids. Germline lookup yields CDR1 LNHDA and CDR2 SQIVND (reference sequence). The CDR3 loop is CASIGDRQARTYGYTF.

The genes are TRBV18 and TRBJ1-5; TCRdb's D call, TRBD1, is unchecked because there is no DNA. This CDR3 spans 16 amino acids. Germline assignment: CDR1 KGHSH and CDR2 LQKENI. Here the CDR3 reads CASSPDQGNSNQPQHF.

This sequence joins TRBV20-1 and TRBJ2-3; the TCRdb D gene call, TRBD1, has no DNA to confirm it. Per the germline V gene, CDR1 is DFQATT and CDR2 is SNEGSKA (reference sequence). This CDR3 is 14 amino acids long. This CDR3 is CSAGKTGTPDTQYF.

The V gene is TRBV4-2, the J gene TRBJ2-2; TCRdb selects TRBD2, and the lack of DNA leaves this call unchecked. The CDR3 has 14 amino acids. Germline V gene sequence: CDR1 LGHNA, CDR2 YNFKEQ. CDR3 loop: CASSQSEGTGELFF.

The chain uses TRBV18 and TRBJ2-5. Germline assignment: CDR1 KGHSH and CDR2 LQKENI. The CDR3 runs 16 residues. The CDR3 region is CASSPVRRGLVETQYF.